The 27 T cell receptor beta chains given below trace back to one sample, sequenced in a study of blood T cell repertoires in COVID-19. Assay: immunoSEQ multiplex PCR; the TCRdb copy retains only in-frame clones and omits some. The data contain around 50,000 clones, around four fifths of them singletons. Sequenced sample: PBMCs or T cells enriched from blood (not recorded which). These receptors originate from a woman aged 50 to 65 with acute COVID-19.

V is TRBV11-1 and J is TRBJ1-4; the D gene is possibly TRBD1 (5 bases). The CDR3 consists of 13 residues. Germline V gene sequence: CDR1 SGHAT, CDR2 FQDESV (reference sequence). V was shortened by 3 bases and J by 7 bases, with 9 bases between the two germline ends. The CDR3, as DNA: TGTGCCAGCAGCTTTCGTGACAGTGAAAAACTGTTTTTT. Translation gives CASSFRDSEKLFF.

This clone has only one observation. The J gene is TRBJ1-1, the V gene TRBV5-5; unclear D gene. CDR1 and CDR2 (germline): SGHKS, YYEKEE (reference sequence). The CDR3 has 17 amino acids. Deletions cut 3 bases from V and 0 bases from J, with 18 bases between. The CDR3 coding sequence is TGTGCCAGCAGCTCGGAGCCGGCGGATGCCATGAACACTGAAGCTTTCTTT. This translates into CASSSEPADAMNTEAFF.

This clone was picked up a small number of times. The V call is TRBV15, the J call TRBJ2-4; D is uncertain. V shed 1 base and J shed 3 bases, with 4 bases lying between them. Looked up from germline, CDR1 is LNHNV and CDR2 is YYDKDF (reference sequence). The CDR3 sequence is 13 residues long. The CDR3 region is CATSRGVKNIQYF. Here the CDR3 DNA reads TGTGCCACCAGCAGAGGAGTCAAAAACATTCAGTACTTC.

This chain uses TRBV23-1 with TRBJ1-2, with D hard to call. TRBV23-1 is classed as an ORF, of uncertain function. V lost 4 bases, J lost 6 bases, and 6 bases lay in between. The CDR3 runs to 11 residues. CDR3 nucleotides: TGCGCCAGCAGTCGCACTGATGGCTACACCTTC. This sequence encodes CASSRTDGYTF.

The V and J genes are TRBV5-1 and TRBJ1-2; 8 bases align to TRBD1. With V trimmed by 0 bases and J by 7 bases, 2 bases remained unmatched. Germline assignment: CDR1 SGHRS and CDR2 YFSETQ. The CDR3 contains 13 residues. The CDR3 DNA reads as TGCGCCAGCAGCTTGGGACAGGGGTTTGGCTACACCTTC. This translates into CASSLGQGFGYTF.

The table lists this clone with a few counts. The chain couples TRBV7-9 to TRBJ1-6, with D tentatively TRBD1 (5 bases). The ends were cut back, 1 base at V and 3 bases at J, with 7 bases in the middle. CDR3 size: 15 residues. The V gene's germline CDR1 is SEHNR and CDR2 FQNEAQ (reference sequence). DNA of the CDR3: TGTGCCAGCAGCTTAGTAACAGGCTATAATTCACCCCTCCACTTT. Its protein product is CASSLVTGYNSPLHF.

The CDR3 DNA reads TGCGCCAGCAGCCAGCCCCTTCGGGGATCCGGAAACACCATATATTTT. Amino acid sequence: CASSQPLRGSGNTIYF. The chain employs TRBV4-1 and TRBJ1-3; no clear D gene. The CDR3 length is 16 residues. Germline V lookup: CDR1 MGHRA, CDR2 YSYEKL. The V end lost 3 bases, the J end lost 4 bases, and 16 bases lay between the germline ends.

The gene calls are TRBV5-1 and TRBJ2-3, with TRBD1 matching over 8 bases. This CDR3 region has 13 residues. V was pared by 2 bases and J by 9 bases, with 5 bases of the junction left unmatched. Germline assignment: CDR1 SGHRS and CDR2 YFSETQ. The CDR3 DNA reads TGCGCCAGCAGCTTCGACAGGGGAAGAACGCAGTATTTT. Translating it yields CASSFDRGRTQYF.

This chain links TRBV16 with TRBJ1-2, with 8 bases aligning to TRBD1. The CDR3 has 17 amino acids. The V gene end was trimmed by 0 bases and the J gene end by 4 bases; junction bases not matched to a gene: 10. Germline assignment: CDR1 KGHSY and CDR2 FQNENV. CDR3 residues: CASSQSIRTGLLYGYTF. The CDR3 nucleotides are TGTGCCAGCAGCCAATCCATTCGGACAGGGTTACTCTATGGCTACACCTTC.

The CDR3 reads CASSQAGQGWQPQHF. In DNA, the CDR3 is TGCGCCAGCAGCCAAGCTGGACAGGGTTGGCAGCCCCAGCATTTT. This chain links TRBV4-1 with TRBJ1-5; 8 positions agree with TRBD1. Germline V gene data show CDR1 as MGHRA and CDR2 as YSYEKL. CDR3 length: 15 residues. Trimming took 1 base from V and 7 from J; bases not matched to a gene: 6.

This sequence joins TRBV20-1 and TRBJ1-6; 10 nucleotides line up with TRBD1. The CDR3 sequence is 15 residues long. Per germline, CDR1 DFQATT and CDR2 SNEGSKA (reference sequence). The V segment lost 3 bases and the J segment 8 bases; nucleotides outside the gene matches: 7. The CDR3 reads CSASVTGGVDSPLHF. Written as DNA, the CDR3 is TGCAGTGCTAGTGTGACAGGGGGCGTAGATTCACCCCTCCACTTT.

The genes are TRBV25-1 and TRBJ1-1; D perhaps matches TRBD1 (5 bases). The CDR3 is 15 amino acids. Trimming cost V 8 bases and J 1 base, with 17 bases left between them. Germline CDR1 and CDR2: MGHDK and SYGVNS. CDR3: CASSPLDRGNTEAFF. The CDR3 DNA reads as TGTGCCAGCTCCCCGCTAGACAGAGGGAACACTGAAGCTTTCTTT.

This clone was counted between two and nine times. The V and J genes are TRBV11-3 and TRBJ2-3; the match to TRBD1 covers 7 bases. The length of the CDR3 is 15 residues. Looked up from germline, CDR1 is SGHNT and CDR2 is YENEEA. After removal of 1 base from V and 3 bases from J, the junction contained 4 bases not matched to a gene. CDR3 amino acids: CASSLGEGATDTQYF. DNA for the CDR3: TGTGCCAGCAGCTTAGGTGAGGGGGCGACAGATACGCAGTATTTT.

The chain employs TRBV2 and TRBJ1-3; D is unclear. V was cut by 10 bases and J by 9 bases, with 19 bases left in between. Germline CDR1 SNHLY, CDR2 FYNNEI. The CDR3 spans 13 residues. The CDR3 DNA follows: TGTGCCACCTTTCTGGGAGGGAGAGGCACCATATATTTT. Amino acid sequence: CATFLGGRGTIYF. Supplemented by reference TRBV2 and TRBJ1-3, the full variable domain reads EPEVTQTPSHQVTQMGQEVILRCVPISNHLYFYWYRQILGQKVEFLVSFYNNEISEKSEIFDDQFSVERPDGSNFTLKIRSTKLEDSAMYFCATFLGGRGTIYFGEGSWLTVV.

This clone was recorded once. The rearrangement links TRBV18 to TRBJ2-1; 9 bases are shared with TRBD2. Germline loops: CDR1 KGHSH, CDR2 LQKENI. The CDR3 consists of 15 residues. After removal of 2 bases from V and 10 bases from J, the junction contained 9 bases not matched to a gene. The DNA of the CDR3 is TGTGCCAGCTCACCATCGGGCCTAGCGGGGAGGGAGCAGTTCTTC. Its translation is CASSPSGLAGREQFF.

CDR3 in amino acids: CASSLGDRSYEQYF. CDR3 sequence (DNA): TGTGCCAGCAGCTTGGGGGACAGGTCCTACGAGCAGTACTTC. The rearrangement links TRBV13 to TRBJ2-7, with 8 positions matching TRBD1. The CDR3 has 14 residues. V dropped 3 bases and J dropped 1; count of bases not matched to a gene: 2. Germline-derived CDR1 and CDR2 are PRHDT and FYEKMQ (reference sequence).

The CDR3 protein is CASSSRDIEEGYTF. In nucleotides, the CDR3 is TGCGCCAGCAGCAGCCGGGACATCGAAGAGGGCTACACCTTC. The chain combines TRBV5-1 with TRBJ1-2, with D perhaps TRBD1 (6 bases). Deletions cut 4 bases from V and 8 bases from J, with 18 bases between. CDR3 length: 14 residues. From germline, CDR1 is SGHRS and CDR2 YFSETQ.

V and J are TRBV15 and TRBJ2-5; D is possibly TRBD1 (6 bases). The V and J ends lost 3 bases and 3 bases respectively, with 14 bases between them. Germline V CDR1 and CDR2: LNHNV, YYDKDF (reference sequence). CDR3 length: 15 residues. Here the CDR3 DNA reads TGTGCCACCAGCAGGGACAGAGTGAGGGAAGAGACCCAGTACTTC. Its protein is CATSRDRVREETQYF. Together with reference TRBV15 and TRBJ2-5, the CDR3 gives the full variable domain: DAMVIQNPRYQVTQFGKPVTLSCSQTLNHNVMYWYQQKSSQAPKLLFHYYDKDFNNEADTPDNFQSRRPNTSFCFLDIRSPGLGDTAMYLCATSRDRVREETQYFGPGTRLLVL.

This chain connects TRBV21-1 to TRBJ2-5; TRBD2, the D gene given by the table, was not confirmed from the DNA. TRBV21-1 is a known pseudogene. The CDR3 loop spans 17 amino acids. The CDR3 sequence: CASSPRGAAGGLETQYF. CDR3 nucleotides: TGTGCCAGCAGCCCTCGCGGGGCAGCGGGGGGACTGGAGACCCAGTACTTC.

The chain is built from TRBV5-1 and TRBJ2-3; 9 positions match TRBD2. V lost 4 bases, J lost 0 bases, and 3 bases stayed unmatched. This CDR3 is built from 15 residues. Germline V gene lookup returns CDR1 SGHRS and CDR2 YFSETQ. CDR3 region: CASSLSGGSTDTQYF. The CDR3 DNA reads TGCGCCAGCAGCCTTAGCGGGGGTAGCACAGATACGCAGTATTTT.

This clone has only one observation. This rearrangement joins TRBV18 to TRBJ2-2; a weak D match, TRBD2 (5 bases). The length of the CDR3 is 13 residues. Deletions cut 3 bases from V and 9 bases from J, with 11 bases between. Germline-derived CDR1 and CDR2 are KGHSH and LQKENI. The CDR3 here is CASSPRGYWELFF. For the CDR3, the DNA is TGTGCCAGCTCACCTCGGGGATACTGGGAGCTGTTTTTT.

The V gene is TRBV7-8, the J gene TRBJ1-2, with D possibly being TRBD1 (5 bases). This CDR3 is 15 amino acids long. Trimming stripped 3 bases from V and 3 bases from J, with 14 bases between. Germline V gene lookup returns CDR1 SGHVS and CDR2 FQNEAQ. CDR3 bases: TGTGCCAGCAGCTTTGATGGACGGGGGGACTATGGCTACACCTTC. It encodes CASSFDGRGDYGYTF.

CDR3 coding DNA: TGTGCCAGCAGCTTAGGGGGGACAGCCTCTGAAGCTTTCTTT. It codes for CASSLGGTASEAFF. The V call is TRBV7-9, the J call TRBJ1-1; 7 bases agree with TRBD1. Germline CDR1 and CDR2: SEHNR and FQNEAQ (reference sequence). The CDR3 spans 14 residues. V lost 1 base to trimming and J lost 6 bases; unmatched junction nucleotides: 5.

Notes on this clone: At one end, the junction sequence differs from germline, possibly due to a read error. The gene calls are TRBV7-9 and TRBJ1-1; D ambiguous. The CDR3 has 12 amino acids. Per the germline V gene, CDR1 is SEHNR and CDR2 is FQNEAQ (reference sequence). CDR3 region: CASRQAETGAFF. The CDR3, as DNA: TGTGCCAGCAGACAAGCGGAAACTGGAGCTTTCTTT.

The sample holds one count of this clone. The chain has TRBV12-3 or TRBV12-4 and TRBJ1-2, with 9 bases fitting TRBD1. This CDR3 has 13 residues. Trimming cost V 3 bases and J 7 bases; bases outside gene matches: 3. CDR3 in amino acids: CASSFGQGFGYTF. CDR3 sequence (DNA): TGTGCCAGCAGTTTCGGACAGGGGTTTGGCTACACCTTC.

This chain links TRBV13 with TRBJ2-7, with TRBD2 identical over 11 bases. The junction had 10 bases not matched to a gene; V was cut back by 6 bases and J by 0 bases. This CDR3 spans 17 amino acids. Germline V gene sequence: CDR1 PRHDT, CDR2 FYEKMQ (reference sequence). CDR3 amino acids: CASRSRRLAGNSYEQYF. The CDR3 bases are TGTGCCAGCAGATCAAGGAGACTAGCGGGGAACTCCTACGAGCAGTACTTC.

The genes are TRBV5-6 and TRBJ2-7; 11 positions agree with TRBD1. With 3 bases clipped from V and 6 bases from J, the junction kept 5 bases outside the gene matches. Germline-derived CDR1 and CDR2 are SGHDT and YYEEEE. This CDR3 has 14 amino acids. The CDR3 region is CASSSGQGGAEQYF. CDR3 sequence (DNA): TGTGCCAGCAGCTCGGGACAGGGGGGCGCCGAGCAGTACTTC.